This T cell receptor (beta chain) was identified in a study of CD8+ T cells in alopecia areata. Looking at the study overall: Patients received oral tofacitinib, 5 to 10 mg twice daily, for moderate-to-severe alopecia areata. Study-wide points: There were many expanded lesional clones persisting in scalp and blood during tofacitinib.

For this clone: Its target is not known.

The CDR3 runs 18 residues. Germline CDR1 reads LGHNT; CDR2 reads FRNRAP. The V segment lost 0 bases and the J segment 7 bases; nucleotides outside the gene matches: 11. Sequencing templates came from extracted RNA that was reverse transcribed into cDNA. Assay: immunoSEQ multiplex PCR; the TCRdb copy retains only in-frame clones and omits some. The table records more than 130,000 clones, 75% to 85% of them present only once. Treatment noted: oral pan-JAK inhibitor, 5-10 mg twice daily. Sorting of CD4+ and CD8+ T cells was performed on PBMCs. V is TRBV12-5 and J is TRBJ2-1, with 11 bases matching TRBD1. The source of this sequence is a human donor with alopecia areata. This specimen was CD8+ T cells sorted from blood, taken at week 4, from a patient treated with tofacitinib. The CDR3 DNA is TGTGCTAGTGGTTTGGTCACAAGCGGGACAGGGGGGCCGAATGAGCAGTTCTTC. As protein: CASGLVTSGTGGPNEQFF. Supplemented by reference TRBV12-5 and TRBJ2-1, the full variable domain reads DARVTQTPRHKVTEMGQEVTMRCQPILGHNTVFWYRQTMMQGLELLAYFRNRAPLDDSGMPKDRFSAEMPDATLATLKIQPSEPRDSAVYFCASGLVTSGTGGPNEQFFGPGTRLTVL.